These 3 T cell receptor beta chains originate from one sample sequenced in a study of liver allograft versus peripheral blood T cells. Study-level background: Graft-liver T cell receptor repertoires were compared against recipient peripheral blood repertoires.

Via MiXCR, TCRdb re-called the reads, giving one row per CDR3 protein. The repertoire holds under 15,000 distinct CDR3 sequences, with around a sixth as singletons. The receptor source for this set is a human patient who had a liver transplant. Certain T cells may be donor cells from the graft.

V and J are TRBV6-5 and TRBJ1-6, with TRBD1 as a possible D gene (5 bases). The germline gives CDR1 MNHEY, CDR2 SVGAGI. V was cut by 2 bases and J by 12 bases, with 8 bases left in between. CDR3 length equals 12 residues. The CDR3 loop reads CASSYPGGPLHF. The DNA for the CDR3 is TGTGCCAGCAGTTACCCGGGGGGACCCCTCCACTTT.

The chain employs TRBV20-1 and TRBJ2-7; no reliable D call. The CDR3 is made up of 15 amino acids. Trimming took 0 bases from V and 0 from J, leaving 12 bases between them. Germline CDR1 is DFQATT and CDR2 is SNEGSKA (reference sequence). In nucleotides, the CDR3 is TGCAGTGCTAGAGACCCTGGTACCTTCTCCTACGAGCAGTACTTC. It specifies CSARDPGTFSYEQYF.

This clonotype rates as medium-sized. CDR3 residues: CASSRAGAATNEKLFF. For the CDR3, the DNA is TGTGCCAGCTCGAGGGCAGGGGCTGCAACTAATGAAAAACTGTTTTTT. The chain combines TRBV19 with TRBJ1-4, with a possible D match to TRBD1 (6 bases). Looked up from germline, CDR1 is LNHDA and CDR2 is SQIVND (reference sequence). This CDR3 has 16 amino acids. V was cut by 9 bases and J by 0 bases, with 17 bases left in between.